A selection of T cell receptor beta chains follows, all from one sample in a study of T cell changes during pregnancy in multiple sclerosis. Assay used: immunoSEQ multiplex PCR; TCRdb lists only in-frame clones, some missing. The data show about 15,000 clones, 75% to 85% seen once. The sequencing used CD8+ T cells from peripheral blood mononuclear cells, collected after pregnancy. The source is a female donor in good health, enrolled as a control in a pregnancy study. Both conserved end residues are part of each CDR3. A D gene is named only where the DNA matches it firmly. Size values are once, few and many counts, or a class for expanded clones, and some rows have none.

clone size: few
D gene: TRBD2
J gene: TRBJ2-7
V gene: TRBV4-1
CDR3 protein: CASSQASGASYEQYF
CDR3 DNA: TGCGCCAGCAGCCAAGCCAGCGGGGCCTCCTACGAGCAGTACTTC

clone size: .
D gene: TRBD2
J gene: TRBJ2-1
V gene: TRBV28
CDR3 protein: CASTLTLTSGNEQFF
CDR3 DNA: TGTGCCAGCACCTTAACCCTGACTAGCGGTAATGAGCAGTTCTTC

clone size: .
D gene: .
J gene: TRBJ1-2
V gene: TRBV27
CDR3 protein: CASSLSQGYYGYTF
CDR3 DNA: TGTGCCAGCAGTTTATCACAGGGTTACTATGGCTACACCTTC

clone size: .
D gene: .
J gene: TRBJ1-1
V gene: TRBV28
CDR3 protein: CASSPMSRVNTEAFF
CDR3 DNA: TGTGCCAGCAGTCCGATGAGCAGGGTGAACACTGAAGCTTTCTTT

clone size: .
D gene: TRBD1
J gene: TRBJ2-5
V gene: TRBV7-9
CDR3 protein: CASSHTTGGRETQYF
CDR3 DNA: TGTGCCAGCAGCCACACGACAGGGGGCAGAGAGACCCAGTACTTC

clone size: .
D gene: TRBD2
J gene: TRBJ2-7
V gene: TRBV28
CDR3 protein: CASSLTSSSLRVSYF
CDR3 DNA: TGTGCCAGCAGTTTGACTAGCTCCTCCTTACGAGTTTCGTACTTC

clone size: .
D gene: TRBD1
J gene: TRBJ1-4
V gene: TRBV19
CDR3 protein: CASSIRGSTNEKLFF
CDR3 DNA: TGTGCCAGTAGTATCAGGGGGTCAACTAATGAAAAACTGTTTTTT

clone size: .
D gene: TRBD2
J gene: TRBJ2-7
V gene: TRBV4-2
CDR3 protein: CASSQDPSSGGYEQYF
CDR3 DNA: TGTGCCAGCAGCCAAGACCCTTCCAGCGGGGGATACGAGCAGTACTTC

clone size: .
D gene: TRBD1
J gene: TRBJ2-7
V gene: TRBV9
CDR3 protein: CASSAGGLSEQYF
CDR3 DNA: TGTGCCAGCAGCGCAGGGGGCCTCTCGGAGCAGTACTTC

clone size: .
D gene: TRBD1
J gene: TRBJ2-2
V gene: TRBV5-4
CDR3 protein: CASSQDWGQGAGELFF
CDR3 DNA: TGTGCCAGCAGCCAAGATTGGGGACAGGGTGCCGGGGAGCTGTTTTTT

clone size: .
D gene: TRBD2
J gene: TRBJ2-1
V gene: TRBV7-3
CDR3 protein: CASSPETSGVYNEQFF
CDR3 DNA: TGTGCCAGCAGCCCCGAGACTAGCGGGGTCTACAATGAGCAGTTCTTC

clone size: .
D gene: TRBD2
J gene: TRBJ2-5
V gene: TRBV29-1
CDR3 protein: CSVESGLAVQETQYF
CDR3 DNA: TGCAGCGTTGAGAGTGGACTAGCGGTGCAAGAGACCCAGTACTTC

clone size: .
D gene: .
J gene: TRBJ1-3
V gene: TRBV6-8
CDR3 protein: CASRKPGHISGNTIYF
CDR3 DNA: TGTGCCAGCAGAAAACCGGGACACATCTCTGGAAACACCATATATTTT

clone size: .
D gene: TRBD1
J gene: TRBJ1-2
V gene: TRBV7-9
CDR3 protein: CASSHKLDRGDGYTF
CDR3 DNA: TGTGCCAGCAGCCATAAATTGGACAGGGGGGATGGCTACACCTTC

clone size: .
D gene: .
J gene: TRBJ1-1
V gene: TRBV5-8
CDR3 protein: CASSLPGSMNTEAFF
CDR3 DNA: TGTGCCAGCAGCTTGCCAGGGTCCATGAACACTGAAGCTTTCTTT

clone size: .
D gene: TRBD2
J gene: TRBJ2-2
V gene: TRBV9
CDR3 protein: CASRDQSGVGELFF
CDR3 DNA: TGTGCCAGCAGGGACCAGAGCGGGGTGGGGGAGCTGTTTTTT

clone size: .
D gene: TRBD1
J gene: TRBJ2-1
V gene: TRBV6-4
CDR3 protein: CASSGTGQGGNEQFF
CDR3 DNA: TGTGCCAGCAGTGGCACGGGACAGGGGGGAAATGAGCAGTTCTTC

clone size: .
D gene: TRBD1
J gene: TRBJ1-2
V gene: TRBV14
CDR3 protein: CASSLGQGGYGYTF
CDR3 DNA: TGTGCCAGCAGCCTGGGACAGGGAGGTTATGGCTACACCTTC

clone size: .
D gene: TRBD1
J gene: TRBJ1-1
V gene: TRBV27
CDR3 protein: CASSSLPLRQGARSNEAFF
CDR3 DNA: TGTGCCAGCAGTTCCCTACCTCTTCGACAGGGGGCAAGGAGCAATGAAGCTTTCTTT

clone size: .
D gene: TRBD2
J gene: TRBJ2-3
V gene: TRBV9
CDR3 protein: CASSPWERGDTQYF
CDR3 DNA: TGTGCCAGCTCCCCTTGGGAGCGGGGGGATACGCAGTATTTT

clone size: .
D gene: TRBD2
J gene: TRBJ2-7
V gene: TRBV7-9
CDR3 protein: CAGGTSGKSSYEQYF
CDR3 DNA: TGTGCCGGCGGGACTAGCGGGAAAAGCTCCTACGAGCAGTACTTC

clone size: .
D gene: .
J gene: TRBJ1-5
V gene: TRBV5-8
CDR3 protein: CASSVRAGGQPQHF
CDR3 DNA: TGTGCCAGCAGCGTCCGGGCCGGGGGACAGCCCCAGCATTTT

clone size: once
D gene: .
J gene: TRBJ2-7
V gene: TRBV4-3
CDR3 protein: CASSQVGAARYEQYF
CDR3 DNA: TGCGCCAGCAGCCAAGTAGGAGCGGCCCGATACGAGCAGTACTTC

clone size: .
D gene: TRBD1
J gene: TRBJ2-5
V gene: TRBV7-8
CDR3 protein: CASSLGTGGAGETQYF
CDR3 DNA: TGTGCCAGCAGCTTGGGGACAGGGGGAGCGGGAGAGACCCAGTACTTC

clone size: .
D gene: TRBD1
J gene: TRBJ1-2
V gene: TRBV7-2
CDR3 protein: CASSLGAGTGRAPSYGYTF
CDR3 DNA: TGTGCCAGCAGCTTAGGGGCTGGGACAGGGAGGGCCCCCAGCTATGGCTACACCTTC

clone size: .
D gene: .
J gene: TRBJ1-1
V gene: TRBV6-4
CDR3 protein: CASSSGGENTEAFF
CDR3 DNA: TGTGCCAGCAGCTCGGGTGGAGAGAACACTGAAGCTTTCTTT

clone size: .
D gene: TRBD2
J gene: TRBJ2-1
V gene: TRBV2
CDR3 protein: CASSESGGDEQFF
CDR3 DNA: TGTGCCAGCAGTGAGAGCGGGGGCGACGAGCAGTTCTTC

clone size: .
D gene: TRBD2
J gene: TRBJ2-7
V gene: TRBV7-2
CDR3 protein: CASSLTRLAGYEQYF
CDR3 DNA: TGTGCCAGCAGCTTGACGAGACTAGCGGGCTACGAGCAGTACTTC

clone size: .
D gene: .
J gene: TRBJ1-5
V gene: TRBV28
CDR3 protein: CASSPWGQLLGHF
CDR3 DNA: TGTGCCAGCAGTCCATGGGGACAACTCCTCGGGCATTTT

clone size: .
D gene: .
J gene: TRBJ2-1
V gene: TRBV5-1
CDR3 protein: CASSLGVARNNEQFF
CDR3 DNA: TGCGCCAGCAGCCTCGGGGTCGCACGGAACAATGAGCAGTTCTTC

clone size: many
D gene: .
J gene: TRBJ2-7
V gene: TRBV14
CDR3 protein: CASSPGVRGEQYF
CDR3 DNA: TGTGCCAGCAGCCCGGGAGTAAGGGGCGAGCAGTACTTC

clone size: .
D gene: TRBD1
J gene: TRBJ1-1
V gene: TRBV19
CDR3 protein: CASGQGYTEAFF
CDR3 DNA: TGTGCCAGCGGACAGGGATACACTGAAGCTTTCTTT

clone size: medium-sized
D gene: TRBD2
J gene: TRBJ2-7
V gene: TRBV7-7
CDR3 protein: CASTGPSGGFYEQYF
CDR3 DNA: TGTGCCAGCACCGGCCCCAGCGGGGGGTTCTACGAGCAGTACTTC

clone size: .
D gene: .
J gene: TRBJ2-7
V gene: TRBV14
CDR3 protein: CASSQLGLSKGSYEQYF
CDR3 DNA: TGTGCCAGCAGCCAATTGGGACTGAGTAAGGGCTCCTACGAGCAGTACTTC

clone size: .
D gene: TRBD2
J gene: TRBJ2-1
V gene: TRBV28
CDR3 protein: CASSTPGLESDEQFF
CDR3 DNA: TGTGCCAGCAGTACCCCGGGACTAGAGTCCGATGAGCAGTTCTTC

clone size: .
D gene: TRBD2
J gene: TRBJ2-1
V gene: TRBV9
CDR3 protein: CASSASGARYNEQFF
CDR3 DNA: TGTGCCAGCAGCGCTAGCGGGGCGAGATACAATGAGCAGTTCTTC

clone size: .
D gene: .
J gene: TRBJ2-5
V gene: TRBV28
CDR3 protein: CASSPGWETQYF
CDR3 DNA: TGTGCCAGCAGCCCAGGGTGGGAGACCCAGTACTTC

clone size: .
D gene: .
J gene: TRBJ2-1
V gene: TRBV5-4
CDR3 protein: CASSSGPSGDEQFF
CDR3 DNA: TGTGCCAGCTCTTCCGGGCCCTCCGGGGATGAGCAGTTCTTC

clone size: few
D gene: .
J gene: TRBJ1-1
V gene: TRBV5-1
CDR3 protein: CASSDSNTEAFF
CDR3 DNA: TGCGCCAGCAGTGACAGTAACACTGAAGCTTTCTTT

clone size: .
D gene: TRBD2
J gene: TRBJ2-1
V gene: TRBV7-9
CDR3 protein: CASSFDLGLGGEQFF
CDR3 DNA: TGTGCCAGCAGCTTTGATTTGGGGCTCGGGGGGGAGCAGTTCTTC